Sequencing of this T cell receptor (beta chain) was carried out in a study of blood T cell repertoires in COVID-19. Participants came from 20 to 25 US areas, aged about 18 to 95 years. Each participant's cohort was designated according to participant-reported clinical history. From germline, CDR1 is SNHLY and CDR2 FYNNEI. The CDR3 totals 17 residues. V was clipped by 6 bases and J by 1 base, with 21 bases between them. TCRdb's copy holds only in-frame clones and misses some; the assay was immunoSEQ multiplex PCR. The data contain about 460,000 clones, 88% of them singletons. The V call is TRBV2, the J call TRBJ1-1; D is unclear. The clonotype comes from a woman in her fifties or sixties who had recovered from COVID-19. Sequences were obtained from PBMCs or T cells enriched from blood (not recorded which). The CDR3 spells CASRDPAGMGRNTEAFF. CDR3 in DNA: TGTGCCAGCAGAGACCCTGCGGGGATGGGGAGGAACACTGAAGCTTTCTTT.